Below, 32 T cell receptor beta chains from the same sample are listed, as sequenced in a study of T-cell reconstitution after alpha-beta-depleted transplantation in children (TCRdb year 2016). Library preparation used PCR. Instrument on record: Illumina HiSeq 2500. TCR library preparation used molecular barcoding, with unique molecular identifiers applied to normalize quantification of the TCRbeta repertoire. In TCRdb, the public reads were trimmed at Q25 with fastp and aligned with MiXCR, with productive beta chains retained. For every CDR3 protein sequence, its rows merge into one entry that carries the most common genes and DNA. A total of about 260,000 distinct CDR3 sequences appear in this sample, around 7.8% of them only once. The biggest ten clones account for almost 6.5% of the sample. The treatment or condition label corresponds to: allogeneic hematopoietic cell transplantation with graft depleted of TCRalphabeta T cells and CD19 B cells.

This sample comprised PBMCs, mostly from graft donor cells, obtained 180 days after TCRalphabeta/CD19-depleted stem cell transplant. The origin of the receptors is a male patient younger than 18 who had a stem cell transplant for acute lymphoblastic leukemia, so the T cells may come from the graft donor.

This clonotype has more than one count but fewer than ten. CDR3 in amino acids: CSATGTGQNEKLFF. The DNA for the CDR3 is TGCAGTGCCACCGGGACAGGTCAAAATGAAAAACTGTTTTTT. The genes are TRBV20-1 and TRBJ1-4; 8 bases match TRBD1. CDR3 length equals 14 residues. Unmatched junction bases numbered 8, after V lost 6 bases and J lost 5 bases. Per the germline V gene, CDR1 is DFQATT and CDR2 is SNEGSKA (reference sequence).

The table lists this clonotype with many counts. The chain uses TRBV20-1 and TRBJ1-5, with no clear D. The CDR3 loop spans 14 amino acids. From germline, CDR1 is DFQATT and CDR2 SNEGSKA (reference sequence). The V gene lost 3 bases and the J gene lost 0 bases, with 9 bases spanning the gap. DNA of the CDR3: TGCAGTGCTAGGGACCTTTATAGCAATCAGCCCCAGCATTTT. It encodes CSARDLYSNQPQHF.

This clonotype was observed many times. The chain joins TRBV7-8 to TRBJ2-5, with D uncertain. Deletions cut 5 bases from V and 4 bases from J, with 17 bases between. This CDR3 is 15 amino acids long. The V gene's germline CDR1 is SGHVS and CDR2 FQNEAQ. DNA for the CDR3: TGTGCCAGCAGCCTAGGGCCCCAGCCGGGAGAGACCCAGTACTTC. Its protein is CASSLGPQPGETQYF.

This clonotype was detected many times. This chain uses TRBV7-2 with TRBJ1-5, with D perhaps matching TRBD1 (6 bases). Looked up from germline, CDR1 is SGHTA and CDR2 is FQGNSA. The CDR3 covers 15 residues. The V end was cut by 3 bases, the J end by 6 bases, with 15 bases between. CDR3 loop: CASSFAGASAQPQHF. CDR3 bases: TGTGCCAGCAGCTTCGCAGGGGCGAGCGCTCAGCCCCAGCATTTT.

This clonotype was picked up many times. The chain links TRBV4-1 to TRBJ1-4, with 7 bases aligning to TRBD1. The CDR3 consists of 16 residues. Germline CDR1 MGHRA, CDR2 YSYEKL. V lost 1 base and J lost 4; bases outside the gene matches: 6. CDR3 bases: TGCGCCAGCAGCCAAGTCGGGACAGCACTTAATGAAAAACTGTTTTTT. Encoded protein: CASSQVGTALNEKLFF.

This clonotype has a count of ten or more. The chain joins TRBV29-1 to TRBJ1-3; D not certain. Germline CDR1 and CDR2: SQVTM and ANQGSEA. The CDR3 sequence is 13 residues long. Trimming pared 4 bases from V and 1 base from J, leaving 8 bases between. In DNA form, the CDR3 reads TGCAGCGTTGTAGATAGTTCTGGAAACACCATATATTTT. Translating gives CSVVDSSGNTIYF.

This clonotype was observed many times. The chain employs TRBV24-1 and TRBJ2-3; 7 positions agree with TRBD2. V shed 12 bases, J shed 4 bases, and the junction held 3 bases outside the gene matches. From germline, CDR1 is KGHDR and CDR2 SFDVKD. The CDR3 is made up of 11 amino acids. CDR3 sequence: CAAGEADTQYF. CDR3 in DNA: TGTGCCGCGGGGGAGGCAGATACGCAGTATTTT.

V gene TRBV4-3 combines with J gene TRBJ1-1, with no clear D. Trimming left V 4 bases short and J 0 bases short, with 15 bases between. The CDR3 totals 16 residues. Per the germline V gene, CDR1 is LGHNA and CDR2 is YSLEER. CDR3 sequence (DNA): TGCGCCAGCAGCCCCGGGCTCCTCCTTATGAACACTGAAGCTTTCTTT. It translates to CASSPGLLLMNTEAFF.

The rearrangement joins TRBV7-8 to TRBJ2-2; 8 bases map to TRBD1. This CDR3 is 16 amino acids long. V gave up 2 bases and J gave up 3 bases; unmatched junction bases: 5. Per germline, CDR1 SGHVS and CDR2 FQNEAQ. The DNA for the CDR3 is TGTGCCAGCAGCTTACACGACAGGGGATACACCGGGGAGCTGTTTTTT. Translated: CASSLHDRGYTGELFF.

This clonotype has at least ten counts. The chain has TRBV5-1 and TRBJ2-1; D not resolved. Deletions cut 0 bases from V and 7 bases from J, with 8 bases between. CDR3 size: 13 residues. The germline CDR1 and CDR2 sequences are SGHRS and YFSETQ. CDR3 in amino acids: CASSLVTVNEQFF. The DNA for the CDR3 is TGCGCCAGCAGCTTGGTTACGGTTAATGAGCAGTTCTTC.

This clonotype was detected ten times or more. A read error may account for a junction end that differs from germline. The chain joins TRBV5-1 to TRBJ2-1, with D perhaps TRBD1 (5 bases). The CDR3 extends over 13 amino acids. Per germline, CDR1 SGHRS and CDR2 YFSETQ. The DNA of the CDR3 is TGTGCCAGCAGCTTGGCAAGGGGCAATGAGCAGTTCTTC. Its translation is CASSLARGNEQFF.

This clonotype came up many times. V and J are TRBV29-1 and TRBJ1-4; D is perhaps TRBD1 (5 bases). V was trimmed by 4 bases and J by 9 bases, leaving 12 bases between them. The germline V gene has CDR1 SQVTM and CDR2 ANQGSEA. The CDR3 sequence is 12 residues long. CDR3 loop: CSVGTPNQKLFF. The CDR3 region has the DNA TGCAGCGTTGGGACACCAAATCAAAAACTGTTTTTT.

This clonotype was observed at least ten times. This chain joins TRBV6-2 or TRBV6-3 and TRBJ2-1, with no clear D. Trimming removed 2 bases at V and 7 bases at J, with 6 bases between. This CDR3 has 12 amino acids. Germline CDR1 reads MNHEY; CDR2 reads SVGEGT. CDR3 protein: CASSYAPNEQFF. CDR3 nucleotide sequence: TGTGCCAGCAGTTACGCCCCGAATGAGCAGTTCTTC.

This clonotype has ten or more counts. The chain employs TRBV7-3 and TRBJ2-1; D might be TRBD2 (6 bases). CDR3 length: 15 amino acids. V was clipped by 5 bases and J by 7 bases, with 18 bases between them. Per germline, CDR1 SGHTA and CDR2 FQGTGA. CDR3 residues: CASSHQAGTLNEQFF. In nucleotides, the CDR3 is TGTGCCAGCAGCCATCAGGCAGGGACTCTGAATGAGCAGTTCTTC.

The rearrangement uses TRBV7-2 and TRBJ2-1; D gene unclear. Germline CDR1 and CDR2: SGHTA and FQGNSA. The CDR3 length is 14 residues. The V end was cut by 3 bases, the J end by 2 bases, with 8 bases between. CDR3 bases: TGTGCCAGCAGCTTGGTGAGACCCTACAATGAGCAGTTCTTC. This translates into CASSLVRPYNEQFF.

This clonotype occurred many times. DNA of the CDR3: TGCGCCAGCAGCTTTAAGGGCACTGAAGCTTTCTTT. It translates to CASSFKGTEAFF. The rearrangement joins TRBV5-1 to TRBJ1-1, with no clear D. Between the trimmed V and J ends, which lost 2 bases and 4 bases, there was a span of 6 bases. The CDR3 is 12 residues long. Germline lookup yields CDR1 SGHRS and CDR2 YFSETQ.

With regard to this clonotype: This sequence may be a read error, since a much larger clone differs from it by one base. The chain joins TRBV14 to TRBJ1-4; TRBD1 is a possible D gene (6 bases). V lost 4 bases to trimming and J lost 14 bases, with 14 bases between them. This CDR3 region has 12 residues. From germline, CDR1 is SGHDN and CDR2 FVKESK. The CDR3 nucleotides are TGTGCCAGCAGCCCGACAGGTGGAAACCTGTTTTTT. Its protein is CASSPTGGNLFF. The whole variable domain, filled in from reference TRBV14 and TRBJ1-4, reads EAGVTQFPSHSVIEKGQTVTLRCDPISGHDNLYWYRRVMGKEIKFLLHFVKESKQDESGMPNNRFLAERTGGTYSTLKVQPAELEDSGVYFCASSPTGGNLFFGSGTQLSVL.

Concerning this clonotype itself: A read error may be the cause here, since a much bigger clone is one base away. The chain carries TRBV19 and TRBJ2-2; 8 nucleotides agree with TRBD2. The germline gives CDR1 LNHDA, CDR2 SQIVND (reference sequence). The CDR3 loop spans 14 amino acids. The V and J ends lost 7 bases and 4 bases, in that order; junction bases with no gene match: 5. As DNA, the CDR3 is TGTGCCAGTAAAGCGGGAGAGCTCACCGGGGAGCTGTTTTTT. As protein: CASKAGELTGELFF.

This clonotype was counted at least ten times. The V call is TRBV18, the J call TRBJ2-7; D is undetermined. V gave up 3 bases and J gave up 2 bases, with 14 bases separating them. This CDR3 has 15 amino acids. From germline, CDR1 is KGHSH and CDR2 LQKENI. CDR3 coding DNA: TGTGCCAGCTCACCTGACAATGGAGCAGCCTACGAGCAGTACTTC. This gives the protein CASSPDNGAAYEQYF. The full variable domain, with the rest looked up from reference TRBV18 and TRBJ2-7, is NAGVMQNPRHLVRRRGQEARLRCSPMKGHSHVYWYRQLPEEGLKFMVYLQKENIIDESGMPKERFSAEFPKEGPSILRIQQVVRGDSAAYFCASSPDNGAAYEQYFGPGTRLTVT.

At least ten counts were recorded for this clonotype. This sequence joins TRBV11-3 and TRBJ2-5; TRBD2 matches at 11 bases. Trimming took 1 base from V and 3 from J; bases not matched to a gene: 13. Germline CDR1 SGHNT, CDR2 YENEEA. The CDR3 is 19 residues long. CDR3 nucleotide sequence: TGTGCCAGCAGCTTAGGGGATTCTAGCGGGAGGCGAGGAAAAGAGACCCAGTACTTC. Amino acid sequence: CASSLGDSSGRRGKETQYF.

This clonotype was observed at least ten times. This rearrangement joins TRBV6-5 to TRBJ1-3; D remains ambiguous. V was trimmed by 3 bases and J by 0 bases, leaving 12 bases between them. This CDR3 region has 16 residues. The germline V gene encodes CDR1 MNHEY and CDR2 SVGAGI. CDR3 DNA: TGTGCCAGCAGTTATAGGGCCCTCGGCTCTGGAAACACCATATATTTT. It encodes CASSYRALGSGNTIYF.

This clonotype was counted many times. The genes are TRBV29-1 and TRBJ1-5; the D gene is possibly TRBD1 (5 bases). The CDR3 spans 11 residues. Germline V gene sequence: CDR1 SQVTM, CDR2 ANQGSEA. V lost 4 bases and J 4 bases, leaving 5 bases between the germline ends. CDR3 sequence (DNA): TGCAGCGTTGGGGGGAATCAGCCCCAGCATTTT. It translates to CSVGGNQPQHF.

This clonotype was detected a few times. The CDR3 region has the DNA TGTGCCAGCAGCTTATACAGGGGGCTACAAGAGACCCAGTACTTC. Translating gives CASSLYRGLQETQYF. J is TRBJ2-5 and V is TRBV7-3, with TRBD1 identical over 9 bases. V gave up 2 bases and J gave up 2 bases; unmatched junction bases: 3. The CDR3 spans 15 residues. CDR1 and CDR2 from the germline V gene are SGHTA and FQGTGA.

This clonotype was found many times. This chain connects TRBV7-8 to TRBJ2-2; tentatively, D is TRBD2 (6 bases). The V gene lost 10 bases and the J gene lost 2 bases, with 11 bases spanning the gap. Germline loops: CDR1 SGHVS, CDR2 FQNEAQ. The CDR3 consists of 13 residues. CDR3 in DNA: TGTGCCATCCGCGGGGTTAACACCGGGGAGCTGTTTTTT. Translating gives CAIRGVNTGELFF.

This clonotype was picked up many times. The V and J genes are TRBV20-1 and TRBJ1-5; TRBD1 matches 8 bases. This CDR3 contains 13 residues. V shed 6 bases, J shed 5 bases, and the junction held 6 bases outside the gene matches. The germline V gene has CDR1 DFQATT and CDR2 SNEGSKA (reference sequence). The CDR3 DNA reads TGCAGTGCCCAGGACAGGGATCATCAGCCCCAGCATTTT. This gives the protein CSAQDRDHQPQHF.

V and J are TRBV24-1 and TRBJ2-1, with 13 bases that match TRBD2. CDR3 length: 15 residues. J was trimmed by 7 bases and V by 4 bases; bases with no gene match: 3. The germline V gene has CDR1 KGHDR and CDR2 SFDVKD. The CDR3 DNA reads TGTGCCACCAGTGAACCGGGACTAGCGGGAAATGAGCAGTTCTTC. Protein sequence: CATSEPGLAGNEQFF.

In this sample, this clonotype turned up many times. The genes are TRBV5-1 and TRBJ2-3; D not certain. Germline CDR1 is SGHRS and CDR2 is YFSETQ. Trimming left V 0 bases short and J 0 bases short, with 8 bases between. The CDR3 is 15 residues long. CDR3 in DNA: TGCGCCAGCAGCTTGGGGTCAGCTAGCACAGATACGCAGTATTTT. Translated, it gives CASSLGSASTDTQYF.

This clonotype was detected ten times or more. This chain uses TRBV5-6 with TRBJ1-1; D remains ambiguous. The CDR3 runs to 11 residues. Germline lookup yields CDR1 SGHDT and CDR2 YYEEEE. V dropped 2 bases and J dropped 7 bases, with 6 bases sitting between them. CDR3 nucleotides: TGTGCCAGCAGCTTCAGGAGTGAAGCTTTCTTT. It yields the protein CASSFRSEAFF.

This clonotype was found many times. CDR3: CASSQGAGPAYNEQFF. The CDR3 DNA reads as TGTGCCAGCAGCCAAGGGGCGGGCCCCGCCTACAATGAGCAGTTCTTC. The gene calls are TRBV7-8 and TRBJ2-1; either TRBD1 or TRBD2 may fit D (5 bases each). Looked up from germline, CDR1 is SGHVS and CDR2 is FQNEAQ. CDR3 length: 16 residues. Trimming pared 5 bases from V and 2 bases from J, leaving 16 bases between. Complete variable domain (other parts from reference TRBV7-8 and TRBJ2-1): GAGVSQSPRYKVAKRGQDVALRCDPISGHVSLFWYQQALGQGPEFLTYFQNEAQLDKSGLPSDRFFAERPEGSVSTLKIQRTQQEDSAVYLCASSQGAGPAYNEQFFGPGTRLTVL.

The chain couples TRBV6-5 to TRBJ1-1, with D uncertain. This CDR3 is built from 15 residues. The V and J ends lost 2 bases and 0 bases respectively, with 10 bases between them. In germline, CDR1 is MNHEY, CDR2 SVGAGI. The CDR3 sequence: CASSYLPVLNTEAFF. The CDR3 DNA follows: TGTGCCAGCAGTTACCTCCCAGTTCTGAACACTGAAGCTTTCTTT.

This clonotype was detected only a few times. The V gene is TRBV6-2 or TRBV6-3, the J gene TRBJ2-6; D perhaps matches TRBD2 (6 bases). CDR3 size: 15 residues. Germline V CDR1 and CDR2: MNHEY, SVGEGT. The V gene lost 7 bases and the J gene lost 3 bases, with 13 bases spanning the gap. CDR3 sequence (DNA): TGTGCCAGCACCCCCTCGGGGGTTGGGGCCAACGTCCTGACTTTC. Translating gives CASTPSGVGANVLTF.

This clonotype was observed many times. The chain is built from TRBV15 and TRBJ2-7, with D perhaps TRBD1 (6 bases). The CDR3 spans 14 residues. Trimming left V 5 bases short and J 0 bases short, with 11 bases between. The V gene's germline CDR1 is LNHNV and CDR2 YYDKDF (reference sequence). The CDR3 sequence: CATSPGHLSYEQYF. The CDR3 nucleotides read TGTGCCACCAGCCCGGGACACCTCTCCTACGAGCAGTACTTC.